These T cell receptor beta chains were read from a single sample in a study of T cell responses to AZD1222 COVID-19 vaccine. Sequenced by immunoSEQ multiplex PCR; TCRdb stores in-frame clones only, minus some. The sample holds over 110,000 clones, under 90% seen once. This sample comprised peripheral blood, obtained 28 days after the second AZD1222 dose. These receptors were obtained from an adult who received the AZD1222 COVID-19 vaccine. Each CDR3 is given with its conserved first and last residue.

j_call: TRBJ2-2; v_call: TRBV19; cdr3_aa: CASSISTLDRTGELFF
j_call: TRBJ2-1; v_call: TRBV6-1; cdr3_aa: CASSEIGRWTSGDNEQFF
j_call: TRBJ2-5; v_call: TRBV6-5; cdr3_aa: CASRTGDLEWTQYF
j_call: TRBJ1-1; v_call: TRBV5-1; cdr3_aa: CASSLESQGTTEAFF
j_call: TRBJ1-1; v_call: TRBV7-2; cdr3_aa: CASSGQPGNTEAFF
j_call: TRBJ2-7; v_call: TRBV9; cdr3_aa: CASSTGSYEQYF
j_call: TRBJ1-2; v_call: TRBV3-1/TRBV3-2; cdr3_aa: CASRRGGQGYGYTF
j_call: TRBJ1-6; v_call: TRBV28; cdr3_aa: CASSSQGGTGSNSPLHF
j_call: TRBJ2-1; v_call: TRBV5-1; cdr3_aa: CASSLGEPGTSGGHNEQFF
j_call: TRBJ1-3; v_call: TRBV28; cdr3_aa: CASSLTGGGNTIYF
j_call: TRBJ1-1; v_call: TRBV7-3; cdr3_aa: CASSVDRPSEAFF
j_call: TRBJ1-4; v_call: TRBV6-5; cdr3_aa: CASREGGALKKLFF
j_call: TRBJ2-6; v_call: TRBV19; cdr3_aa: CASSTGTGKAGANVLTF
j_call: TRBJ2-5; v_call: TRBV18; cdr3_aa: CASSPLEGSQETQYF
j_call: TRBJ1-5; v_call: TRBV10-3; cdr3_aa: CAISESKSQPQHF
j_call: TRBJ1-2; v_call: TRBV20-1; cdr3_aa: CSASEIGGYGYTF
j_call: TRBJ2-7; v_call: TRBV5-3; cdr3_aa: CARIVGKHPKRCHEQYF
j_call: TRBJ1-2; v_call: TRBV28; cdr3_aa: CASILGQGSGYTF
j_call: TRBJ2-2; v_call: TRBV24-1; cdr3_aa: CATSTWQHTGELFF
j_call: TRBJ1-2; v_call: TRBV7-9; cdr3_aa: CASSIKGQGGGYTF
j_call: TRBJ1-2; v_call: TRBV5-4; cdr3_aa: CASSLSGFSETF
j_call: TRBJ1-5; v_call: TRBV6-2/TRBV6-3; cdr3_aa: CASSRGQFSSNQPQHF
j_call: TRBJ1-3; v_call: TRBV11-2; cdr3_aa: CASRLGTGAGNTIYF
j_call: TRBJ2-2; v_call: TRBV6-5; cdr3_aa: CASSYRELGELFF
j_call: TRBJ2-3; v_call: TRBV5-6; cdr3_aa: CASSFLSDMQYF
j_call: TRBJ2-7; v_call: TRBV5-4; cdr3_aa: CASSQLGGDEQYF
j_call: TRBJ1-6; v_call: TRBV5-6; cdr3_aa: CASSPTIGNSPLHF
j_call: TRBJ1-5; v_call: TRBV11-2; cdr3_aa: CASSSGTGGFQPQHF
j_call: TRBJ1-3; v_call: TRBV2; cdr3_aa: CASEGQEVTGNTIYF
j_call: TRBJ2-5; v_call: TRBV7-8; cdr3_aa: CASSLGQGYQETQYF
j_call: TRBJ2-5; v_call: TRBV5-5; cdr3_aa: CASSLWSESQETQYF
j_call: TRBJ2-2; v_call: TRBV9; cdr3_aa: CASSLRDPEGGTGELFF
j_call: TRBJ1-2; v_call: TRBV6-2/TRBV6-3; cdr3_aa: CASSTSGYGYTF
j_call: TRBJ2-1; v_call: TRBV29-1; cdr3_aa: CSVVGLAGWGYNEQFF
j_call: TRBJ2-5; v_call: TRBV4-3; cdr3_aa: CASSQNRGKETQYF
j_call: TRBJ2-7; v_call: TRBV5-6; cdr3_aa: CASSLGAGTLLYEQYF
j_call: TRBJ2-2; v_call: TRBV3-1/TRBV3-2; cdr3_aa: CAAKQANTGELFF
j_call: TRBJ1-3; v_call: TRBV9; cdr3_aa: CASSVTDSGNTIYF
j_call: TRBJ2-5; v_call: TRBV6-6; cdr3_aa: CASRTAGPQETQYF
j_call: TRBJ1-1; v_call: TRBV18; cdr3_aa: CASSPLTGMGEAFF
j_call: TRBJ2-7; v_call: TRBV7-8; cdr3_aa: CASSLLEQGVQYF
j_call: TRBJ2-2; v_call: TRBV7-9; cdr3_aa: CASSLGGGTGELFF